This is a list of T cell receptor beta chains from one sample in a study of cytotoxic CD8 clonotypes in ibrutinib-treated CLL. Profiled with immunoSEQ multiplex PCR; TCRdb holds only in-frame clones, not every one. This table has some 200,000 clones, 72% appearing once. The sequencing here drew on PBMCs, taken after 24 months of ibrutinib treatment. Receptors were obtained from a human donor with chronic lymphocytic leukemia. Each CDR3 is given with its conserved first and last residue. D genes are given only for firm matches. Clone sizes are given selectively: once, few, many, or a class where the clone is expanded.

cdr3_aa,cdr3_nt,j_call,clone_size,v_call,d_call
CASSLMGSSGEQYF,TGTGCCAGCAGCTTGATGGGCTCGTCGGGTGAGCAGTACTTC,TRBJ2-7,-,TRBV5-8,-
CASSSWSNTEAFF,TGTGCCAGCAGCTCCTGGTCGAACACTGAAGCTTTCTTT,TRBJ1-1,few,TRBV7-9,-
CARGGSMEGGNQPQHF,TGTGCTCGAGGAGGGTCTATGGAAGGGGGCAATCAGCCCCAGCATTTT,TRBJ1-5,-,TRBV9,-
CASSQNLATPGNEQFF,TGCGCCAGCAGCCAAAATTTAGCGACCCCTGGCAATGAGCAGTTCTTC,TRBJ2-1,-,TRBV4-1,-
CASTPHGGHEQYF,TGTGCCAGCACCCCTCACGGAGGACACGAGCAGTACTTC,TRBJ2-7,-,TRBV27,-
CASSSDAGFGNTIYF,TGTGCCAGCAGCTCCGATGCAGGGTTCGGAAACACCATATATTTT,TRBJ1-3,-,TRBV9,-
CASSLGPQANIQYF,TGTGCCAGCAGCTTGGGCCCTCAAGCAAACATTCAGTACTTC,TRBJ2-4,few,TRBV5-6,-
CASSSDGREGSYEQYF,TGTGCCAGCAGCTCTGATGGGCGGGAGGGCTCCTACGAGCAGTACTTC,TRBJ2-7,few,TRBV7-8,TRBD2
CASSTSNYEQYF,TGTGCCAGCAGTACTAGCAACTACGAGCAGTACTTC,TRBJ2-7,-,TRBV9,-
CASSQNNMGIIYEQYF,TGTGCCAGCAGCCAAAACAACATGGGCATAATCTACGAGCAGTACTTC,TRBJ2-7,-,TRBV4-2,-
CASSLGVAGVVTEQFF,TGTGCCAGCAGCTTAGGCGTAGCGGGAGTCGTAACTGAGCAGTTCTTC,TRBJ2-1,-,TRBV7-8,TRBD2
CASSYLGQGPDTQYF,TGTGCCAGCAGTTACTTGGGACAGGGACCAGATACGCAGTATTTT,TRBJ2-3,once,TRBV6-5,TRBD1
CASSIGTSPYEQYF,TGTGCCAGCAGTATTGGGACAAGCCCCTACGAGCAGTACTTC,TRBJ2-7,-,TRBV28,-
CASSLPGTGRTGELFF,TGTGCCAGCAGTTTGCCCGGGACAGGGCGTACCGGGGAGCTGTTTTTT,TRBJ2-2,-,TRBV27,TRBD1
CSVATGIGVREQYF,TGCAGCGTAGCGACAGGCATAGGAGTTCGCGAGCAGTACTTC,TRBJ2-7,-,TRBV29-1,-
CASSQADGSSGNTIYF,TGTGCCAGCAGCCAAGCGGACGGGAGCTCTGGAAACACCATATATTTT,TRBJ1-3,-,TRBV14,-
CASSPPFRVGNTIYF,TGTGCCAGCAGCCCACCTTTCCGTGTCGGAAACACCATATATTTT,TRBJ1-3,-,TRBV7-9,-
CASSHPRLVSNEQFF,TGTGCCAGTAGTCATCCCCGACTAGTTTCCAATGAGCAGTTCTTC,TRBJ2-1,-,TRBV19,-